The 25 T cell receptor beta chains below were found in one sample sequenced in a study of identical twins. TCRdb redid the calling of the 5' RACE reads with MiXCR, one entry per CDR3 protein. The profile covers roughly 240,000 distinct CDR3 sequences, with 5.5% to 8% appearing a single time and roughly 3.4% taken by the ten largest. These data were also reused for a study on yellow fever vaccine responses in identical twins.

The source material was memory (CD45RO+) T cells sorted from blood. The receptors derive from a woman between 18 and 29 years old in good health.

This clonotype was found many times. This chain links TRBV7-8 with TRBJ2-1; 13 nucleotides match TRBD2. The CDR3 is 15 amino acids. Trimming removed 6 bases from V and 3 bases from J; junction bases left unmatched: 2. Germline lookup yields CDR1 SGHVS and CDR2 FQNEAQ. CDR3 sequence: CASSRTSGSYNEQFF. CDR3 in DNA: TGTGCCAGCAGTAGGACTAGCGGGAGCTACAATGAGCAGTTCTTC.

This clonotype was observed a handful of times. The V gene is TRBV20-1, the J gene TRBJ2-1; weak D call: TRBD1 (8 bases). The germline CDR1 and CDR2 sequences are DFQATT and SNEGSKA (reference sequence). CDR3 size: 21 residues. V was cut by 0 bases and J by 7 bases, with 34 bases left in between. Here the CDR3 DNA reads TGCAGTGCTAGAGACCTGGCCCCTCCGGGACAGGACGTCGGGGGGTGGAATGAGCAGTTCTTC. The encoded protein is CSARDLAPPGQDVGGWNEQFF.

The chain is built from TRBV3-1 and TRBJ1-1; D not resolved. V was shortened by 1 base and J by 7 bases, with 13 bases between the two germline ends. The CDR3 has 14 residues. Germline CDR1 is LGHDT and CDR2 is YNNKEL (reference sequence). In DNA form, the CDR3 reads TGTGCCAGCAGCCAAGCGAGCAGGCTTGGTGAAGCTTTCTTT. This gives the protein CASSQASRLGEAFF.

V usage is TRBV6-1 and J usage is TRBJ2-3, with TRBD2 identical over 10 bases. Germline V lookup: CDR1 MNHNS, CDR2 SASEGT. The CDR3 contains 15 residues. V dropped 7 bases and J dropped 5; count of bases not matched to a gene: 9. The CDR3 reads CASNNLAGVVDTQYF. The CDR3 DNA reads TGTGCCAGCAACAACCTAGCGGGGGTAGTAGATACGCAGTATTTT.

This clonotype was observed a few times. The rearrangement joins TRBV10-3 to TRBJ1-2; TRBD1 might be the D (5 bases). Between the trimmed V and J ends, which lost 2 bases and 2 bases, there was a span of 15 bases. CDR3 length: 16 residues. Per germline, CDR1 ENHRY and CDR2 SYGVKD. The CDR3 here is CAISEATGGKNYGYTF. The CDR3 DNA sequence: TGTGCCATCAGTGAGGCGACGGGGGGAAAGAACTATGGCTACACCTTC.

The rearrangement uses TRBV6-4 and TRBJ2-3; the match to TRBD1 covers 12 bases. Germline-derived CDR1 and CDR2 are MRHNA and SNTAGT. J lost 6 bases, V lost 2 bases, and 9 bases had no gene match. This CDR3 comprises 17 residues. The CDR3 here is CASSDSGTGGPGDTQYF. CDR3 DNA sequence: TGTGCCAGCAGTGACAGCGGGACAGGGGGCCCCGGGGATACGCAGTATTTT.

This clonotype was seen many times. DNA for the CDR3: TGCGCCAGCAGCCCGCTTTCGGCCACAGATACGCAGTATTTT. Translation: CASSPLSATDTQYF. The rearrangement uses TRBV5-1 and TRBJ2-3; D unresolved. Germline V gene sequence: CDR1 SGHRS, CDR2 YFSETQ. V was shortened by 4 bases and J by 2 bases, with 11 bases between the two germline ends. The CDR3 is 14 amino acids.

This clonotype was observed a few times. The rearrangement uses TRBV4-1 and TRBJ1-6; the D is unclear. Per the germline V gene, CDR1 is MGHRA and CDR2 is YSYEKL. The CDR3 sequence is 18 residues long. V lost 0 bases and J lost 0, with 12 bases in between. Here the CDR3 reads CASSQDRAPSSYNSPLHF. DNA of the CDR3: TGCGCCAGCAGCCAAGACAGAGCTCCGAGCTCCTATAATTCACCCCTCCACTTT.

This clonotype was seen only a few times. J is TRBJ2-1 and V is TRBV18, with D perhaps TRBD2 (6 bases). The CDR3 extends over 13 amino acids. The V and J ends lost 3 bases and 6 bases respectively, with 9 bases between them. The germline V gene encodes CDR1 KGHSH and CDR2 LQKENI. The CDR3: CASSPGLSNEQFF. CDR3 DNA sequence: TGTGCCAGCTCACCGGGACTTTCCAATGAGCAGTTCTTC.

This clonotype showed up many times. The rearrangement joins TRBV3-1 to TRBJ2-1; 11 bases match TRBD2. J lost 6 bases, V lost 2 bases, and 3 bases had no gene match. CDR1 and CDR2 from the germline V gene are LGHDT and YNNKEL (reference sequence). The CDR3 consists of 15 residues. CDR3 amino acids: CASSQYSGGVNEQFF. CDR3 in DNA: TGTGCCAGCAGCCAATATAGCGGGGGGGTCAATGAGCAGTTCTTC.

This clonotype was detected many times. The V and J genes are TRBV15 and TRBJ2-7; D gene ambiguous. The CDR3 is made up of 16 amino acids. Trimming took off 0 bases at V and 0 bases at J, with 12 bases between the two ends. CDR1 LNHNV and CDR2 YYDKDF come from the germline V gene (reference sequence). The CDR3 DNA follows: TGTGCCACCAGCAGAGATCCCCTTTTTAGCTCCTACGAGCAGTACGTC. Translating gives CATSRDPLFSSYEQYV.

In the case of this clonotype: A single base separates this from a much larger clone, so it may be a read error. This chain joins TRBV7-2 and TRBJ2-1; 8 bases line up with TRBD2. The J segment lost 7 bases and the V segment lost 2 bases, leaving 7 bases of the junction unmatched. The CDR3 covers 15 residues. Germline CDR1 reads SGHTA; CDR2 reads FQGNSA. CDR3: CASSLQGLGGNEQFF. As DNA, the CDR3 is TGTGCCAGCAGCTTACAGGGACTAGGGGGTAATGAGCAGTTCTTC.

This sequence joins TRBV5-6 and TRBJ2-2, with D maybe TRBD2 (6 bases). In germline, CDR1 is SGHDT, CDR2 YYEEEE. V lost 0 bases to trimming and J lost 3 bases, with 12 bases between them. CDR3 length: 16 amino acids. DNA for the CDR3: TGTGCCAGCAGCTTGGGAGGAGGGATGTACACCGGGGAGCTGTTTTTT. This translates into CASSLGGGMYTGELFF.

Written as DNA, the CDR3 is TGCGCCAGCAGCCCGTCACAGGGACATCAAGAGACCCAGTACTTC. Its translation is CASSPSQGHQETQYF. The chain combines TRBV5-1 with TRBJ2-5; D is possibly TRBD1 (6 bases). Trimming removed 4 bases at V and 2 bases at J, with 15 bases between. The CDR3 is made up of 15 amino acids. From germline, CDR1 is SGHRS and CDR2 YFSETQ.

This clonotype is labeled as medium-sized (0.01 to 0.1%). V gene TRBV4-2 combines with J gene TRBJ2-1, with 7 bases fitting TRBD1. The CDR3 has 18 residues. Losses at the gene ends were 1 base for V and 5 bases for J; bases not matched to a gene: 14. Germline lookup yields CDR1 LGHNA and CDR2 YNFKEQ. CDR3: CASSQGTGSTPSNNEQFF. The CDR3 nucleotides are TGTGCCAGCAGCCAAGGGACAGGATCAACCCCTTCTAACAATGAGCAGTTCTTC.

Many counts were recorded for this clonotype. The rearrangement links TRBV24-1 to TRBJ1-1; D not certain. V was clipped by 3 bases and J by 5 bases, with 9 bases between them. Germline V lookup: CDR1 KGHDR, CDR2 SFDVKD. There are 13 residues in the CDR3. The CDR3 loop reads CATSDVLGTEAFF. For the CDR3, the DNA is TGTGCCACCAGTGATGTTCTGGGGACTGAAGCTTTCTTT.

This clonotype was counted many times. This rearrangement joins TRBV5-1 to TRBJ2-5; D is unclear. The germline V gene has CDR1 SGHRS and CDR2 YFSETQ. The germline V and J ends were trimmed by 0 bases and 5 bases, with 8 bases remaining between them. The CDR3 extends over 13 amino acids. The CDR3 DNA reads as TGCGCCAGCAGCTTGGGCGTTTTGGAGACCCAGTACTTC. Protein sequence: CASSLGVLETQYF.

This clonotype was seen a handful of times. The CDR3 reads CSVQGSGDTQYF. The CDR3, as DNA: TGCAGCGTCCAGGGGAGCGGAGATACGCAGTATTTT. The rearrangement joins TRBV29-1 to TRBJ2-3; D perhaps matches TRBD1 (6 bases). This CDR3 comprises 12 residues. Germline-derived CDR1 and CDR2 are SQVTM and ANQGSEA. The V and J ends lost 6 bases and 5 bases respectively, with 12 bases between them.

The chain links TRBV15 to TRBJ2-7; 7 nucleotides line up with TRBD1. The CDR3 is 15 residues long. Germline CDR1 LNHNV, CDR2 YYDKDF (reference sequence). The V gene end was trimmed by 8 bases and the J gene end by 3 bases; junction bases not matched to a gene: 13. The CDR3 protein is CATATADRSFYEQYF. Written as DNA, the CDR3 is TGTGCCACCGCTACCGCGGACAGGAGTTTCTACGAGCAGTACTTC.

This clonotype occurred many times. In DNA, the CDR3 is TGTGCCAGCAGTGACTCCTCGGTTACAGATACGCAGTATTTT. Protein product: CASSDSSVTDTQYF. The V and J genes are TRBV2 and TRBJ2-3, with D hard to call. Germline CDR1 is SNHLY and CDR2 is FYNNEI. V was pared by 3 bases and J by 3 bases, with 10 bases between. CDR3 length equals 14 residues.

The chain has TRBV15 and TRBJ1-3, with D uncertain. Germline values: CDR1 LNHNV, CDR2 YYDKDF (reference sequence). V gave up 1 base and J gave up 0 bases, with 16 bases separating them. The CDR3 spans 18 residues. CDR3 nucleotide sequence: TGTGCCACCAGCAGAGTCAGATCCACCCCAAGCTCTGGAAACACCATATATTTT. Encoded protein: CATSRVRSTPSSGNTIYF.

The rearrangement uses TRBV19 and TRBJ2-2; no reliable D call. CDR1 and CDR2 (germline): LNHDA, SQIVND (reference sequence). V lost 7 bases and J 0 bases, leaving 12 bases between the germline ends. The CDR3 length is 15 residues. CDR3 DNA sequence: TGTGCCAGTAAAGGCAGGACGACGAACACCGGGGAGCTGTTTTTT. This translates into CASKGRTTNTGELFF.

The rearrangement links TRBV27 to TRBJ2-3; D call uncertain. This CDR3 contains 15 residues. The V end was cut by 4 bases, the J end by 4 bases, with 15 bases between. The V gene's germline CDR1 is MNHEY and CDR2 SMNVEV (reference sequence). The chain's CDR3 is CASSSPSRPPDTQYF. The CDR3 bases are TGTGCCAGCAGTTCACCATCCAGACCCCCAGATACGCAGTATTTT.

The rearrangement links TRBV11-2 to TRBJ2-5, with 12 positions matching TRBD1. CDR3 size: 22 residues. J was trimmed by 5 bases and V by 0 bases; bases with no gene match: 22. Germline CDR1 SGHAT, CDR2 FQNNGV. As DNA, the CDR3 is TGTGCCAGCAGCTTAGACCAATCGATCGGGCCGGGACAGGGGGCTTCACGTGAGACCCAGTACTTC. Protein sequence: CASSLDQSIGPGQGASRETQYF.

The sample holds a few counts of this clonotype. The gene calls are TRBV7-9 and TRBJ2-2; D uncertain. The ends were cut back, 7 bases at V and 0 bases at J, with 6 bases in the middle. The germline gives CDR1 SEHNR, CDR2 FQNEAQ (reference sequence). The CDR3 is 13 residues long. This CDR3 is CASKEANTGELFF. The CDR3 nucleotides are TGTGCCAGCAAAGAGGCGAACACCGGGGAGCTGTTTTTT. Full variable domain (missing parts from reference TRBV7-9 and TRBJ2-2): DTGVSQNPRHKITKRGQNVTFRCDPISEHNRLYWYRQTLGQGPEFLTYFQNEAQLEKSRLLSDRFSAERPKGSFSTLEIQRTEQGDSAMYLCASKEANTGELFFGEGSRLTVL.